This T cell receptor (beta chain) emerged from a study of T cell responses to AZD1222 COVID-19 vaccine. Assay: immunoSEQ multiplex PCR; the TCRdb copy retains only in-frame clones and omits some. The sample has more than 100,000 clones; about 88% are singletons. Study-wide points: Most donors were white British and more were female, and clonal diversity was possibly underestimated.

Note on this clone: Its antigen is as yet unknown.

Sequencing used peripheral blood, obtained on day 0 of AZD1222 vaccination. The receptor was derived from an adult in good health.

CDR3 nucleotide sequence: TGTGCCTGGAGACCACCCGGGACAGGGTACGGAAACACCATATATTTT. Amino acids: CAWRPPGTGYGNTIYF. The J gene is TRBJ1-3, the V gene TRBV30, with 9 bases fitting TRBD1. The CDR3 is 16 residues long. The J segment lost 4 bases and the V segment lost 3 bases, leaving 10 bases of the junction unmatched. Germline CDR1 is GTSNPN and CDR2 is SVGIG (reference sequence).